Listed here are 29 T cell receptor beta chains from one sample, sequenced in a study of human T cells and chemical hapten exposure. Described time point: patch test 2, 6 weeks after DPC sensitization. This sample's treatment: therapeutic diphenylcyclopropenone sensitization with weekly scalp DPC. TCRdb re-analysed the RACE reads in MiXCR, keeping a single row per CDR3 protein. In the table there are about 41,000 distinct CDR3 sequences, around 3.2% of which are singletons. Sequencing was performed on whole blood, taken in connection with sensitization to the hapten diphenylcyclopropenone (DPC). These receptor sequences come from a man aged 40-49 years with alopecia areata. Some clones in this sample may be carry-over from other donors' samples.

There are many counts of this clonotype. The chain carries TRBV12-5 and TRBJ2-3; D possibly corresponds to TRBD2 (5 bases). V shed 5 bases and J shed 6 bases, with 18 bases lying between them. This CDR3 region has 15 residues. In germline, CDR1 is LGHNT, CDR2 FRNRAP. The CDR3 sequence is CASGESSGFIDTQYF. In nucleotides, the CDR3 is TGTGCTAGTGGTGAGTCATCGGGGTTCATCGATACGCAGTATTTT.

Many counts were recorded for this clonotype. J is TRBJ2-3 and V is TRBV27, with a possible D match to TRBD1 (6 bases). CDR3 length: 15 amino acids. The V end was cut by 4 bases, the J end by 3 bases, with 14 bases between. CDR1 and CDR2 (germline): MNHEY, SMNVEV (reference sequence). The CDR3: CASSWVQGSTDTQYF. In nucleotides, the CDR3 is TGTGCCAGCAGTTGGGTACAGGGTTCGACAGATACGCAGTATTTT.

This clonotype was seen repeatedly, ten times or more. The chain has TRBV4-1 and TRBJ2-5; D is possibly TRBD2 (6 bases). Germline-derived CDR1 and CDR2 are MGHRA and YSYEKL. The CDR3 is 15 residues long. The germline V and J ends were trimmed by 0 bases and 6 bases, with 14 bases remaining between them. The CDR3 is CASSQDRGVWKTQYF. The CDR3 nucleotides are TGCGCCAGCAGCCAAGATCGCGGGGTTTGGAAGACCCAGTACTTC.

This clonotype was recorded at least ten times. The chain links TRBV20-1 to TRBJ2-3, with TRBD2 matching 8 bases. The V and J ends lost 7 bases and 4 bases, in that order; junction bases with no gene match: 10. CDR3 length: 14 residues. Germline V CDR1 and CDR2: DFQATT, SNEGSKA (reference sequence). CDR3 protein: CSVRAGEASDTQYF. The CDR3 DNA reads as TGCAGTGTCCGAGCGGGAGAGGCATCAGATACGCAGTATTTT.

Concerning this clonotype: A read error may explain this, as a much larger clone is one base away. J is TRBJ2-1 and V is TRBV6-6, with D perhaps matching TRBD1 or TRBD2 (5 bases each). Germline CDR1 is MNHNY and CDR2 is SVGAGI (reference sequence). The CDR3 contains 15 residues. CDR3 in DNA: TGTGCCGGCAGTTACTCCCTTGGGGGTGGTAATGAGCAGTTCTTC. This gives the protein CAGSYSLGGGNEQFF.

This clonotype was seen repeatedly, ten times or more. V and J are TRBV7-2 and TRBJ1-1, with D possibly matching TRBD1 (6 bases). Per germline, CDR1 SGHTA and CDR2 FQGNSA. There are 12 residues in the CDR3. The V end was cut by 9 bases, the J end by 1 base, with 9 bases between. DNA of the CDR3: TGTGCCAGTACGGACAGGAACACTGAAGCTTTCTTT. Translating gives CASTDRNTEAFF.

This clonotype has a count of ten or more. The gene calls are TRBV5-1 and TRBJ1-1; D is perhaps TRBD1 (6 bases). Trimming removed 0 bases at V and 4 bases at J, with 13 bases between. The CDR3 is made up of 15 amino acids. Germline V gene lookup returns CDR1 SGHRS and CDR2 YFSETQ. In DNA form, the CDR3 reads TGCGCCAGCAGCTTGGACAGGGTCAAGGGCACTGAAGCTTTCTTT. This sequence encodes CASSLDRVKGTEAFF. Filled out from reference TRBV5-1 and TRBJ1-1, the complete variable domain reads KAGVTQTPRYLIKTRGQQVTLSCSPISGHRSVSWYQQTPGQGLQFLFEYFSETQRNKGNFPGRFSGRQFSNSRSEMNVSTLELGDSALYLCASSLDRVKGTEAFFGQGTRLTVV.

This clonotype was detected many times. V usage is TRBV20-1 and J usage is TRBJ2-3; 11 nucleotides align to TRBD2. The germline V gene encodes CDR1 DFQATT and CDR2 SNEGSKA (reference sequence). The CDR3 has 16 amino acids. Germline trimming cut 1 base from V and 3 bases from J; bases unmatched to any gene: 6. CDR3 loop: CSARVLAGGPTDTQYF. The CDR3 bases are TGCAGTGCTAGAGTCCTAGCGGGAGGTCCAACAGATACGCAGTATTTT.

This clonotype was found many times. Written as DNA, the CDR3 is TGCAGTGCCGAAGTAATGGGACTAGCTGCAGATACGCAGTATTTT. Amino acids: CSAEVMGLAADTQYF. V gene TRBV20-1 combines with J gene TRBJ2-3; 9 nucleotides align to TRBD2. The length of the CDR3 is 15 residues. Germline assignment: CDR1 DFQATT and CDR2 SNEGSKA (reference sequence). With 6 bases clipped from V and 4 bases from J, the junction kept 11 bases outside the gene matches.

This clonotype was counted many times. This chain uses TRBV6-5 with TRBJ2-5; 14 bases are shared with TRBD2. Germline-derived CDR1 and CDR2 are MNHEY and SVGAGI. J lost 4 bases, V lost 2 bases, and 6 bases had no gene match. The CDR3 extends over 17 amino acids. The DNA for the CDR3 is TGTGCCAGCAGTTACCGTGGGACTAGCGGGAGAAGAGAGACCCAGTACTTC. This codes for CASSYRGTSGRRETQYF.

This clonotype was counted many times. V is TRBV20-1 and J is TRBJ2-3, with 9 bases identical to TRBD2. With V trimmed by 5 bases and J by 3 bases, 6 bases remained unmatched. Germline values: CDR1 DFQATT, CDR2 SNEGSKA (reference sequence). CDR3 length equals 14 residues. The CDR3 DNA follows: TGCAGTGCTGGGCCCCTAGCGGGAACAGATACGCAGTATTTT. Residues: CSAGPLAGTDTQYF.

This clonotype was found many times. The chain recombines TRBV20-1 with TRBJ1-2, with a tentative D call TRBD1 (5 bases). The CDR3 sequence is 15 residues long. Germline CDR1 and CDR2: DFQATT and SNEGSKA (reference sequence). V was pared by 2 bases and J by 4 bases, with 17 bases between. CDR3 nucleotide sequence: TGCAGTGCTAGACCCTCGGAGCGGGGGATCTATGGCTACACCTTC. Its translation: CSARPSERGIYGYTF.

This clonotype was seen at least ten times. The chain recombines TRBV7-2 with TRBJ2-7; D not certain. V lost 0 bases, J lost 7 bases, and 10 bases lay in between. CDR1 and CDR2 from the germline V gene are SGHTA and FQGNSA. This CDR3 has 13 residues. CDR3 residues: CASSLAWLYEQYF. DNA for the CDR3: TGTGCCAGCAGCTTAGCGTGGTTGTATGAGCAGTACTTC.

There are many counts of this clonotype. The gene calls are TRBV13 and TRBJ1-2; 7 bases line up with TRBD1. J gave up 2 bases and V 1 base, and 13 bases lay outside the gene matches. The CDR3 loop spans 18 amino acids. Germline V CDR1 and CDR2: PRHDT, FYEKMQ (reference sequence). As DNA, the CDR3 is TGTGCCAGCAGCTTAGAACGCGACAGGGTCGTGGGCAACTATGGCTACACCTTC. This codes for CASSLERDRVVGNYGYTF.

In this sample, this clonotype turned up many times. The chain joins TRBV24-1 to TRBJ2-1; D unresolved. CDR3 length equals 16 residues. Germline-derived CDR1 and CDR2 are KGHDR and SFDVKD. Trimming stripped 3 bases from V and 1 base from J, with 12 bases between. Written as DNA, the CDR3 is TGTGCCACCAGTGATCAAGGGCTGGGATCCTACAATGAGCAGTTCTTC. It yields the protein CATSDQGLGSYNEQFF.

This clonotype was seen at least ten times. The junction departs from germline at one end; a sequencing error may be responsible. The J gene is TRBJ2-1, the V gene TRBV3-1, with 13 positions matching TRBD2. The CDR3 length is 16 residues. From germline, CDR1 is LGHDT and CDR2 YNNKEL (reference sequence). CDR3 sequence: CASSPPGLAGYSEQFF. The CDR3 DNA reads TGTGCCAGCAGCCCCCCGGGACTAGCGGGATACAGTGAGCAGTTCTTC.

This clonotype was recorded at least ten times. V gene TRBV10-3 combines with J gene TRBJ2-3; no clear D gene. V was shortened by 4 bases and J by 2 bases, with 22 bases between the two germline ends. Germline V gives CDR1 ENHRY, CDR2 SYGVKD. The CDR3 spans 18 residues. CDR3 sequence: CAISAGERLRVLTDTQYF. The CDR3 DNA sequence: TGTGCCATCAGTGCTGGTGAGCGACTCCGCGTCCTCACAGATACGCAGTATTTT.

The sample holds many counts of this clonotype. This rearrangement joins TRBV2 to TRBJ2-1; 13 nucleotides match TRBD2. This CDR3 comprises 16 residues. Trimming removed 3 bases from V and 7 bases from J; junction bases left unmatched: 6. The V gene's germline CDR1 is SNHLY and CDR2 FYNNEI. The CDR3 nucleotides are TGTGCCAGCAGTGATCCTGGACTAGCGGGAGTTAATGAGCAGTTCTTC. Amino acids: CASSDPGLAGVNEQFF.

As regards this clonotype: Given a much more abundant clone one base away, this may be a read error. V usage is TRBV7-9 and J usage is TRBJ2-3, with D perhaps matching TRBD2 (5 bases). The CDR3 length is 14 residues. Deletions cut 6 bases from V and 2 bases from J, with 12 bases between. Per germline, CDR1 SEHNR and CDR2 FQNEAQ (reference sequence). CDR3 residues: CASRLGLSTDTQYF. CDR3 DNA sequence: TGTGCCAGCAGACTTGGACTGTCCACAGATACGCAGTATTTT. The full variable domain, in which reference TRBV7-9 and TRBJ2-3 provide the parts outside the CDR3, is DTGVSQNPRHKITKRGQNVTFRCDPISEHNRLYWYRQTLGQGPEFLTYFQNEAQLEKSRLLSDRFSAERPKGSFSTLEIQRTEQGDSAMYLCASRLGLSTDTQYFGPGTRLTVL.

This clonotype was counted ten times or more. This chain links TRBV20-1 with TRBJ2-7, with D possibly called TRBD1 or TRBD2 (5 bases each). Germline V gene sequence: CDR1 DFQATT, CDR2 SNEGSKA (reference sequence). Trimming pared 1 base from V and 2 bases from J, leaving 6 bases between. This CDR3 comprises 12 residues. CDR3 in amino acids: CSARGGPYEQYF. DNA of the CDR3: TGCAGTGCTAGAGGGGGACCCTACGAGCAGTACTTC.

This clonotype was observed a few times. The CDR3 coding sequence is TGTGCCAGCAGTGACAGCCGGAATAACTATGGCTACACCTTC. Its protein product is CASSDSRNNYGYTF. The chain employs TRBV2 and TRBJ1-2, with no clear D. Looked up from germline, CDR1 is SNHLY and CDR2 is FYNNEI. The ends were cut back, 3 bases at V and 1 base at J, with 9 bases in the middle. The CDR3 sequence is 14 residues long.

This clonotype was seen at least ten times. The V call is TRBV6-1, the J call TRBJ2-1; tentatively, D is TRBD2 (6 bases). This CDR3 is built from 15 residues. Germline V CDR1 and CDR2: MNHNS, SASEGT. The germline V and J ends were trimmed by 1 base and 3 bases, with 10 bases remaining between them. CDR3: CASSEEAGFYNEQFF. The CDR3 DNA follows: TGTGCCAGCAGTGAAGAGGCGGGGTTCTACAATGAGCAGTTCTTC.

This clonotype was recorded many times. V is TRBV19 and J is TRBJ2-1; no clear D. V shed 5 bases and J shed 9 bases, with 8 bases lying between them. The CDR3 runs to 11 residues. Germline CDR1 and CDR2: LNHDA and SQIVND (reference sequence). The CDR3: CASSGDSEQFF. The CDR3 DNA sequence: TGTGCCAGTAGTGGGGATTCTGAGCAGTTCTTC.

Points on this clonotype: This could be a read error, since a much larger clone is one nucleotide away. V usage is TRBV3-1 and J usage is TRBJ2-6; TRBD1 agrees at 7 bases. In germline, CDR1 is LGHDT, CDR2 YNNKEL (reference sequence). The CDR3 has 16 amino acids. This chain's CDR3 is CASSSRGGAGANALTF. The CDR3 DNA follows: TGTGCCAGCAGTTCCAGAGGGGGCGCTGGGGCCAACGCCCTGACTTTC.

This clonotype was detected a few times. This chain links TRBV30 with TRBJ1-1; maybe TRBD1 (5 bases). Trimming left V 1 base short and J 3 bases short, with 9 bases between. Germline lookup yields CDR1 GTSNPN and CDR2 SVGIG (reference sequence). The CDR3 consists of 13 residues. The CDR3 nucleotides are TGTGCCTGGAGTGCACTAGGGGACACTGAAGCTTTCTTT. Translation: CAWSALGDTEAFF.

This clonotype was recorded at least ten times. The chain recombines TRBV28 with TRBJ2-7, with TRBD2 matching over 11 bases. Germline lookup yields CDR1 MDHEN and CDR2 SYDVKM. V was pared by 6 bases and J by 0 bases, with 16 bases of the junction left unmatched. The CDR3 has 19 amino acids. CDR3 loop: CASSLTPHTSGSSSYEQYF. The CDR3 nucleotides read TGTGCCAGCAGCCTTACCCCACACACTAGCGGGAGTTCCTCCTACGAGCAGTACTTC.

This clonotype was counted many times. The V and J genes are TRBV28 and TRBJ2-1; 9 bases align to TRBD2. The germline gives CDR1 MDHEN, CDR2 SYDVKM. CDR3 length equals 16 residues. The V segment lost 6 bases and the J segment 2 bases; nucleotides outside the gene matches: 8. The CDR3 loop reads CASSPQAGGPYNEQFF. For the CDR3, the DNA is TGTGCCAGCAGCCCGCAGGCGGGAGGGCCCTACAATGAGCAGTTCTTC. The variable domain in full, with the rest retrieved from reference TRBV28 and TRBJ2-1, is DVKVTQSSRYLVKRTGEKVFLECVQDMDHENMFWYRQDPGLGLRLIYFSYDVKMKEKGDIPEGYSVSREKKERFSLILESASTNQTSMYLCASSPQAGGPYNEQFFGPGTRLTVL.

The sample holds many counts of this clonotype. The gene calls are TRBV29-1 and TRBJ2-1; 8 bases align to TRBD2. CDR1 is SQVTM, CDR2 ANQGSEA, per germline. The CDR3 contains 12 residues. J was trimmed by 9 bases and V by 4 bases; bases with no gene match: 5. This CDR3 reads CSVVRTSGEQFF. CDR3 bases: TGCAGCGTTGTAAGAACTAGCGGTGAGCAGTTCTTC.

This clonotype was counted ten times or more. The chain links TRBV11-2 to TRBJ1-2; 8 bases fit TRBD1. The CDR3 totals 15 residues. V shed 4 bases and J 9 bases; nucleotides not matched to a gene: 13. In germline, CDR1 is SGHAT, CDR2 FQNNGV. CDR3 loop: CASSYGQGGRGSYTF. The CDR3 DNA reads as TGTGCCAGCAGCTACGGACAGGGAGGACGAGGGAGCTACACCTTC. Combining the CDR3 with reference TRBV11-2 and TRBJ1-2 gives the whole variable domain EAGVAQSPRYKIIEKRQSVAFWCNPISGHATLYWYQQILGQGPKLLIQFQNNGVVDDSQLPKDRFSAERLKGVDSTLKIQPAKLEDSAVYLCASSYGQGGRGSYTFGSGTRLTVV.